This TCR beta chain came from a study of tumor-infiltrating lymphocytes in glioblastoma multiforme. The CDR3 is made up of 16 amino acids. Germline V gene lookup returns CDR1 SGHAT and CDR2 FQNNGV. TCR beta libraries were built from RNA through three nested multiplex PCR rounds using modified ARM-PCR. One entry per CDR3 protein, called by TCRdb with MiXCR from the multiplex PCR reads. The sample yields 12,000 to 15,000 distinct CDR3 sequences, around 70% seen once. With respect to this clonotype: One end of the junction does not line up with germline, which may come from a read error.

The genes are TRBV11-2 and TRBJ2-1; D possibly corresponds to TRBD1 (6 bases). The receptor was isolated from a male donor with glioblastoma. What was sequenced was brain tumor tissue. CDR3 loop: CTNSLVRGFAYNERFF. CDR3 DNA sequence: TGTACCAACAGCTTAGTTAGGGGGTTCGCCTACAATGAGCGGTTCTTC.